What follows describes a single TCR beta chain. This sample was taken from a study of blood T cell repertoires in COVID-19. About the research overall: Samples representing acute and convalescent COVID-19 were sourced from the United States, Italy and Spain. PBMCs, B-cell-depleted T cells, or T cells provided the cDNA or gDNA that made up the material.

Original data processing: Reference gene primer amplification yielded estimated nucleated cell counts. The method was immunoSEQ multiplex PCR; TCRdb's version includes in-frame clones alone and lacks a portion of them. V, J and clone size derive from that table, while D and trimming were established from the DNA sequence. The data contain about 400,000 clones, just over 85% of them singletons. The CDR3 consists of 16 residues. V was trimmed by 2 bases and J by 1 base, leaving 13 bases between them. CDR1 and CDR2 (germline): MNHNS, SASEGT. The sample comprised peripheral blood. The source of this sequence is a woman younger than 45 with active or convalescent COVID-19. This chain uses TRBV6-1 with TRBJ2-3; D ambiguous. CDR3 region: CASSESRAPRTDTQYF. DNA of the CDR3: TGTGCCAGCAGTGAATCGAGAGCACCGCGCACAGATACGCAGTATTTT.